The following is a T cell receptor beta chain sequence with its context. The antigen is undetermined. The entry originates in a study of T cell responses to AZD1222 COVID-19 vaccine. Overall study results and limits: Only five or six individuals given AZD1222 were seropositive at baseline. The study found Spike-specific TCR breadth and depth rose after two AZD1222 doses. Spike-spanning, vaccine-associated CD4 TCRs were dominant at 160-218 and 743-854. Mostly white British, mostly female donors; authors suggested clonal diversity may be underestimated.

TCRdb keeps only in-frame clones here, not all; method: immunoSEQ multiplex PCR. The sample includes some 110,000 clones, around nine tenths of them seen just once. This CDR3 is 17 amino acids long. Trimming shortened V by 0 bases and J by 3 bases, and 16 bases separated the two germline ends. Germline-derived CDR1 and CDR2 are SGHRS and YFSETQ. The gene calls are TRBV5-1 and TRBJ2-1; tentatively, D is TRBD1 (6 bases). This TCR was sampled from an adult in good health. The sequences come from peripheral blood, collected on day 0 of AZD1222 vaccination. The CDR3 loop is CASSLGGGRGDYNEQFF. The CDR3, as DNA: TGCGCCAGCAGCTTGGGCGGTGGCAGGGGTGACTACAATGAGCAGTTCTTC.